This entry lists 22 T cell receptor beta chains sequenced from one sample in a study of blood T cell repertoires in COVID-19. The assay was immunoSEQ multiplex PCR, and TCRdb's table has in-frame clones only and misses some. Of about 51,000 clones listed, 75% to 85% are singletons. The sequencing sample was made of peripheral blood. The receptors shown here come from a human donor with acute or convalescent COVID-19. The donor label of this sample is uncertain.

This chain links TRBV2 with TRBJ2-7; 8 nucleotides match TRBD1. Trimming took 9 bases from V and 3 from J; bases not matched to a gene: 7. The germline CDR1 and CDR2 sequences are SNHLY and FYNNEI. This CDR3 spans 13 amino acids. CDR3 coding DNA: TGTGCCAGGGGCCAGGGGGCCCTCTACGAGCAGTACTTC. It specifies CARGQGALYEQYF.

This clone showed up just once. The chain recombines TRBV28 with TRBJ2-5; TRBD2 matches at 8 bases. The V and J ends lost 4 bases and 5 bases, in that order; junction bases with no gene match: 9. The CDR3 is 15 residues long. CDR1 MDHEN and CDR2 SYDVKM come from the germline V gene. This CDR3 is CASSSGGAGLETQYF. Written as DNA, the CDR3 is TGTGCCAGCAGTTCCGGGGGGGCGGGCTTGGAGACCCAGTACTTC.

The J gene is TRBJ2-7, the V gene TRBV28; 7 nucleotides line up with TRBD1. V dropped 4 bases and J dropped 2; count of bases not matched to a gene: 5. Germline assignment: CDR1 MDHEN and CDR2 SYDVKM. The CDR3 sequence is 14 residues long. CDR3 sequence reads: CASSSETGTYEQYF. The CDR3 DNA follows: TGTGCCAGCAGTTCCGAGACAGGGACCTACGAGCAGTACTTC.

This clone is a singleton in its sample. Here the CDR3 DNA reads TGTGCCAGCAGCTTAGCGAAGACTAGCGGGAGAACAACCCTTCAAGAGACCCAGTACTTC. Protein: CASSLAKTSGRTTLQETQYF. The chain employs TRBV7-2 and TRBJ2-5; 12 bases align to TRBD2. The CDR3 is made up of 20 amino acids. The germline V gene has CDR1 SGHTA and CDR2 FQGNSA. V lost 0 bases and J lost 2; bases outside the gene matches: 13.

This clone was seen once. The genes are TRBV5-6 and TRBJ1-2; D unclear. The CDR3 runs 14 residues. V shed 0 bases and J shed 4 bases, with 10 bases lying between them. CDR1 SGHDT and CDR2 YYEEEE come from the germline V gene. As DNA, the CDR3 is TGTGCCAGCAGCTTGGTCTCCGGGAGCTATGGCTACACCTTC. This codes for CASSLVSGSYGYTF. Supplemented by reference TRBV5-6 and TRBJ1-2, the full variable domain reads DAGVTQSPTHLIKTRGQQVTLRCSPKSGHDTVSWYQQALGQGPQFIFQYYEEEERQRGNFPDRFSGHQFPNYSSELNVNALLLGDSALYLCASSLVSGSYGYTFGSGTRLTVV.

This chain links TRBV5-1 with TRBJ2-5; D is unclear. The CDR3 extends over 12 amino acids. V lost 2 bases and J lost 4, with 6 bases in between. Germline V gene data show CDR1 as SGHRS and CDR2 as YFSETQ. The CDR3 loop reads CASSFFRETQYF. For the CDR3, the DNA is TGCGCCAGCAGCTTTTTCCGAGAGACCCAGTACTTC. Supplemented by reference TRBV5-1 and TRBJ2-5, the full variable domain reads KAGVTQTPRYLIKTRGQQVTLSCSPISGHRSVSWYQQTPGQGLQFLFEYFSETQRNKGNFPGRFSGRQFSNSRSEMNVSTLELGDSALYLCASSFFRETQYFGPGTRLLVL.

This clone was found a few times. The chain employs TRBV28 and TRBJ1-5; 7 nucleotides agree with TRBD1. Germline V CDR1 and CDR2: MDHEN, SYDVKM. J was trimmed by 4 bases and V by 1 base; bases with no gene match: 7. The CDR3 sequence is 16 residues long. The CDR3 region has the DNA TGTGCCAGCAGTTTATTGTGGCGGGACAGTAATCAGCCCCAGCATTTT. This gives the protein CASSLLWRDSNQPQHF.

This clone was picked up a small number of times. Written as DNA, the CDR3 is TGTGCCAGTAGTCCCGGCAGGAGAACAGGGCTAAGGACTGAAGCTTTCTTT. As protein: CASSPGRRTGLRTEAFF. The genes are TRBV19 and TRBJ1-1; D possibly corresponds to TRBD1 (6 bases). Germline assignment: CDR1 LNHDA and CDR2 SQIVND (reference sequence). Trimming pared 5 bases from V and 5 bases from J, leaving 24 bases between. The length of the CDR3 is 17 residues.

The chain employs TRBV9 and TRBJ2-5; 9 nucleotides match TRBD2. V gave up 4 bases and J gave up 2 bases; unmatched junction bases: 18. CDR1 and CDR2 (germline): SGDLS, YYNGEE. The CDR3 is 19 residues long. CDR3 DNA sequence: TGTGCCAGCAGCCCAAATATTGCGGGAGGGCTGGGATTACAAGAGACCCAGTACTTC. As protein: CASSPNIAGGLGLQETQYF.

V usage is TRBV29-1 and J usage is TRBJ1-1; 11 bases are a match to TRBD1. The germline CDR1 and CDR2 sequences are SQVTM and ANQGSEA. The CDR3 has 14 amino acids. Trimming at V came to 5 bases and at J to 3 bases, leaving 5 bases not matched to a gene. The CDR3 protein is CSVRTGGLDTEAFF. CDR3 nucleotide sequence: TGCAGCGTTAGGACAGGGGGCTTGGACACTGAAGCTTTCTTT.

In DNA, the CDR3 is TGTGCCACCAGCAGAGAAGCGGGCCCATACAATGAGCAGTTCTTC. It is translated as CATSREAGPYNEQFF. V and J are TRBV15 and TRBJ2-1, with D perhaps TRBD2 (6 bases). The CDR3 is 15 amino acids. Trimming shortened V by 0 bases and J by 4 bases, and 10 bases separated the two germline ends. Germline loops: CDR1 LNHNV, CDR2 YYDKDF (reference sequence).

This clone has only a few counts. The CDR3 here is CASSGTGGEKLFF. The DNA for the CDR3 is TGTGCCAGCAGCGGGACAGGGGGTGAAAAACTGTTTTTT. The chain couples TRBV25-1 to TRBJ1-4; 11 nucleotides line up with TRBD1. V trimming: 6 bases; J trimming: 7 bases; junction bases outside the gene matches: 1. Germline V gene sequence: CDR1 MGHDK, CDR2 SYGVNS. The CDR3 has 13 residues.

V usage is TRBV19 and J usage is TRBJ1-5; D call uncertain. In germline, CDR1 is LNHDA, CDR2 SQIVND (reference sequence). V lost 8 bases and J 0 bases, leaving 17 bases between the germline ends. The CDR3 consists of 16 residues. The CDR3 region is CASLPLGGNSNQPQHF. The CDR3 DNA reads TGTGCCAGTCTTCCCCTAGGAGGAAATAGCAATCAGCCCCAGCATTTT.

The chain has TRBV2 and TRBJ2-7; the D gene is possibly TRBD1 (6 bases). Germline V gene sequence: CDR1 SNHLY, CDR2 FYNNEI. The CDR3 runs 14 residues. Trimming pared 0 bases from V and 5 bases from J, leaving 11 bases between. This CDR3 reads CASSEAFTGNEQYF. CDR3 bases: TGTGCCAGCAGTGAAGCGTTTACAGGGAACGAGCAGTACTTC. Complete variable domain (other parts from reference TRBV2 and TRBJ2-7): EPEVTQTPSHQVTQMGQEVILRCVPISNHLYFYWYRQILGQKVEFLVSFYNNEISEKSEIFDDQFSVERPDGSNFTLKIRSTKLEDSAMYFCASSEAFTGNEQYFGPGTRLTVT.

This clone was picked up a small number of times. V gene TRBV4-2 combines with J gene TRBJ1-2, with TRBD1 matching over 7 bases. The CDR3 sequence is 16 residues long. In germline, CDR1 is LGHNA, CDR2 YNFKEQ. V trimming: 1 base; J trimming: 4 bases; junction bases outside the gene matches: 9. DNA for the CDR3: TGTGCCAGCAGCCAAGCCGCGGGACAGTCGAGCTATGGCTACACCTTC. Its translation is CASSQAAGQSSYGYTF.

The V gene is TRBV6-5, the J gene TRBJ1-1; D is unresolved. Germline CDR1 MNHEY, CDR2 SVGAGI. This CDR3 is 14 amino acids long. V was cut by 3 bases and J by 1 base, with 9 bases left in between. In DNA, the CDR3 is TGTGCCAGCAGTTATGAGGAATCGAACACTGAAGCTTTCTTT. Encoded protein: CASSYEESNTEAFF.

V and J are TRBV7-8 and TRBJ1-1, with unresolved D. Per germline, CDR1 SGHVS and CDR2 FQNEAQ. This CDR3 has 12 residues. Trimming took off 1 base at V and 5 bases at J, with 5 bases between the two ends. Here the CDR3 reads CASSLDQTEAFF. DNA for the CDR3: TGTGCCAGCAGCTTAGACCAGACTGAAGCTTTCTTT.

The V gene is TRBV18, the J gene TRBJ1-5, with 12 bases identical to TRBD1. Germline assignment: CDR1 KGHSH and CDR2 LQKENI. The CDR3 consists of 16 residues. V was pared by 3 bases and J by 5 bases, with 5 bases of the junction left unmatched. The CDR3 sequence: CASSPAGTGGHQPQHF. As DNA, the CDR3 is TGTGCCAGCTCACCGGCCGGGACAGGGGGCCATCAGCCCCAGCATTTT.

This chain uses TRBV4-2 with TRBJ1-4; weak D call: TRBD1 (5 bases). The CDR3 runs 15 residues. Germline CDR1 LGHNA, CDR2 YNFKEQ. V lost 0 bases, J lost 15 bases, and 20 bases lay in between. In DNA, the CDR3 is TGTGCCAGCAGCCAAGACACCGGGACTTACAGTAAGGTGTTTTTT. Amino acid sequence: CASSQDTGTYSKVFF.

The chain employs TRBV29-1 and TRBJ1-2; 9 nucleotides align to TRBD1. The CDR3 runs 13 residues. The V gene's germline CDR1 is SQVTM and CDR2 ANQGSEA. V shed 5 bases and J 4 bases; nucleotides not matched to a gene: 5. The CDR3 loop reads CSVTGQGFYGYTF. The CDR3 coding sequence is TGCAGCGTTACCGGACAGGGGTTCTATGGCTACACCTTC.

The V call is TRBV28, the J call TRBJ2-7; 9 bases fit TRBD1. V lost 6 bases and J lost 1; bases outside the gene matches: 7. The CDR3 length is 15 residues. Germline CDR1 is MDHEN and CDR2 is SYDVKM. The CDR3 DNA reads as TGTGCCAGCAGCCATACCGGGACAGGGTCCTACGAGCAGTACTTC. Its protein product is CASSHTGTGSYEQYF.

The chain has TRBV16 and TRBJ1-1; tentative D call: TRBD1 (5 bases). Looked up from germline, CDR1 is KGHSY and CDR2 is FQNENV. Trimming removed 0 bases at V and 1 base at J, with 6 bases between. This CDR3 region has 14 residues. Written as DNA, the CDR3 is TGTGCCAGCAGCCAATCGGGGGGGAACACTGAAGCTTTCTTT. It codes for CASSQSGGNTEAFF. The entire variable domain, with the rest obtained from reference TRBV16 and TRBJ1-1, is as follows: GEEVAQTPKHLVRGEGQKAKLYCAPIKGHSYVFWYQQVLKNEFKFLISFQNENVFDETGMPKERFSAKCLPNSPCSLEIQATKLEDSAVYFCASSQSGGNTEAFFGQGTRLTVV.